The clone carrying this T cell receptor (beta chain) was detected ten times or more. Arm-PCR with iRepertoire HTBI primers amplified the CDR3 regions for these TCR beta libraries. One entry per CDR3 protein results from TCRdb running MiXCR on the multiplex PCR reads. This sample has a few hundred thousand distinct CDR3 sequences, with around a fifth found just once. The data derive from a study of regulatory T cells in long-lasting Graves disease. Study context: Persistent Graves' disease meant over 5 years of antithyroid drugs with positive TSH receptor antibodies.

The time point: persistent/refractory GD, antithyroid drugs over 5 years with positive TRAb. With RNA extracted from PBMCs as input, the TCR library was made. The sequenced sample was peripheral blood mononuclear cells (PBMCs), obtained when the disease was refractory, from a patient treated with antithyroid drugs. The clonotype originates from a female donor with Graves disease.

The CDR3 loop is CASSLRTASGNTIYF. CDR3 nucleotides: TGTGCCAGCAGCCTAAGGACAGCCTCTGGAAACACCATATATTTT. The chain couples TRBV3-1 to TRBJ1-3, with D possibly matching TRBD1 (6 bases). This CDR3 has 15 amino acids. V shed 4 bases and J shed 0 bases, with 10 bases lying between them. Per the germline V gene, CDR1 is LGHDT and CDR2 is YNNKEL (reference sequence).